This T cell receptor (beta chain) was documented in a study of cytomegalovirus exposure and HLA in healthy donors. The study, taken as a whole, reports: Confirmation in vitro established that a few CMV-associated chains were specific for CMV antigens. Within an earlier analysis, most TCR beta V segments proved productive either about 87% or about 30% of the time. TCR beta sequences reportedly predicted most subjects' HLA-A and HLA-B alleles accurately. The study recorded 160 or so TCR beta chains that were cytomegalovirus-associated.

About this clone: The antigen remains unidentified.

From germline, CDR1 is SNHLY and CDR2 FYNNEI. This CDR3 spans 14 amino acids. The ends were cut back, 7 bases at V and 1 base at J, with 13 bases in the middle. The PCR contained 60 Vbeta and 13 Jbeta primers. Sequencing used immunoSEQ multiplex PCR; TCRdb keeps in-frame clones, though not all of them. The table records about 85,000 clones, around 80% of them present only once. Sample: PBMCs. The chain couples TRBV2 to TRBJ1-1, with D perhaps matching TRBD1 (6 bases). The source of this sequence is a woman aged 50 to 60 in good health and CMV-seropositive. CDR3 nucleotides: TGTGCCAGCAAAGGAACAGGGTGGAACACTGAAGCTTTCTTT. Translating it yields CASKGTGWNTEAFF.